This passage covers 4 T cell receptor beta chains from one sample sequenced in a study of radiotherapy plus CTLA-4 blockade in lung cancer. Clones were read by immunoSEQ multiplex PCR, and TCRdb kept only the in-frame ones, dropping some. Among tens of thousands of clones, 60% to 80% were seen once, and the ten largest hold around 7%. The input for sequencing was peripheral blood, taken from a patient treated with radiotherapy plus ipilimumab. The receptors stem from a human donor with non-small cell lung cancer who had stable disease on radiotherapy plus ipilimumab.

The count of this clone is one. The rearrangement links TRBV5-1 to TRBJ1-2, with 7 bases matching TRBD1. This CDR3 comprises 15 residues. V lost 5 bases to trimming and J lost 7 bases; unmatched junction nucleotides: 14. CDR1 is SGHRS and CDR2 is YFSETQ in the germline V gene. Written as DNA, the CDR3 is TGCGCCAGCAGTTCTGCCCAGGGGGGCGAGAGTGGCTACACCTTC. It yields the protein CASSSAQGGESGYTF.

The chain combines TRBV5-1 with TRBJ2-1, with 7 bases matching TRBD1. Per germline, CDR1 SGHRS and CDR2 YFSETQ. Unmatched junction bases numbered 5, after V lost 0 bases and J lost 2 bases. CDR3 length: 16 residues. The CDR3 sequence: CASSLGVGGPYNEQFF. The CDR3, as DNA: TGCGCCAGCAGCTTGGGGGTAGGGGGCCCCTACAATGAGCAGTTCTTC.

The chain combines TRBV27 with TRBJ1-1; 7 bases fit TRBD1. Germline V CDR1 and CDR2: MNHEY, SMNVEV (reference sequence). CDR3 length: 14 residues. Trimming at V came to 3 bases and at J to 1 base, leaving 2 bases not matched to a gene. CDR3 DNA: TGTGCCAGCAGTTTGCCAGGGGGGAACACTGAAGCTTTCTTT. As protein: CASSLPGGNTEAFF.

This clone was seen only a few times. The CDR3 region has the DNA TGTGCCAGCAGCTTAAGGGGAGGTCGGGGTACAGATACGCAGTATTTT. Amino acid sequence: CASSLRGGRGTDTQYF. This chain connects TRBV7-3 to TRBJ2-3; tentative D call: TRBD2 (6 bases). The germline CDR1 and CDR2 sequences are SGHTA and FQGTGA. The CDR3 runs 16 residues. Trimming pared 1 base from V and 3 bases from J, leaving 14 bases between.